Sequencing of this T cell receptor beta chain was carried out in a study of blood T cell repertoires in COVID-19. Generated by immunoSEQ multiplex PCR, the TCRdb table keeps only in-frame clones and is missing some. The sample lists about 47,000 clones, 70% to 90% occurring once. This CDR3 is built from 16 residues. The V end lost 3 bases, the J end lost 0 bases, and 12 bases lay between the germline ends. Germline lookup yields CDR1 SNHLY and CDR2 FYNNEI. This TCR was sampled from a man aged 50 to 59 with active COVID-19. The sequencing input was peripheral blood. The V call is TRBV2, the J call TRBJ1-3; D remains unclear. The CDR3 bases are TGTGCCAGCAGTGATGTCAGACTTCTCTCTGGAAACACCATATATTTT. This translates into CASSDVRLLSGNTIYF.